Listed below are T cell receptor beta chains from one sample, sequenced in a study of T cell repertoires in cytomegalovirus infection. TCRdb re-derived calls from the reads in MiXCR, one entry per CDR3 protein. Of fewer than 550,000 distinct CDR3 sequences listed, around 27% were seen once; the top ten hold roughly 13%. Sequencing used PBMCs. The source is a human donor in good health (CMV status not recorded). Some clones in this sample may be carry-over from other donors' samples. Both conserved end residues are trimmed from each CDR3. Clone size is shown for a subset of rows, as once, few, many or a class of expanded clone.

>-|TRBJ1-5|TRBV4-1
ASSHLGQPQH
>once|TRBJ1-6|TRBV7-8
ASSPDSGNSPLH
>-|TRBJ2-3|TRBV20-1
SASGREGTDTQY
>many|TRBJ2-1|TRBV7-3
ASSPGGGGYNEQF
>-|TRBJ2-7|TRBV5-1
ASSLEGGGSYEQY
>-|TRBJ2-5|TRBV29-1
SGDMGFQETQY
>-|TRBJ2-5|TRBV19
ASSMFGPKETQY
>-|TRBJ2-1|TRBV15
ATSRDARAGDYNEQF
>few|TRBJ2-5|TRBV4-3
ASSRRLTETQY
>-|TRBJ2-3|TRBV4-3
ASSQVNGDTQY
>many|TRBJ2-7|TRBV7-2
ASSLVVAVVGSYEQY
>-|TRBJ2-7|TRBV29-1
SVEDRVGSPSYEQY
>few|TRBJ1-5|TRBV5-5
ASSHGVTNQPQH
>many|TRBJ2-1|TRBV7-8
ASSPPGSGRDEQF
>few|TRBJ1-1|TRBV7-9
ASSSALGSGESEAF
>-|TRBJ2-2|TRBV12-3/TRBV12-4
ASSPAVYTGELF
>-|TRBJ2-3|TRBV5-5
ASSPGVTSTDTQY
>many|TRBJ1-1|TRBV12-3/TRBV12-4
ASSPRGVGTEAF
>few|TRBJ2-7|TRBV7-8
ASSFPFGPTYEQY
>-|TRBJ1-1|TRBV19
ASTTSGAVAEAF
>-|TRBJ1-1|TRBV20-1
SASRRTGD
>few|TRBJ2-1|TRBV6-6
ASSLTGTWNEQF
>few|TRBJ2-5|TRBV28
ASSFSREGPEETQY
>many|TRBJ1-4|TRBV7-2
ASSLARAGNEKLF
>few|TRBJ2-3|TRBV12-3/TRBV12-4
ASIPGGSTDTQY
>few|TRBJ1-2|TRBV5-1
ASSLDQGSYGYT
>-|TRBJ1-2|TRBV15
ATSSNRRDRGQLGYGYT
>many|TRBJ2-1|TRBV6-2/TRBV6-3
ASSLTSGSIAEQF
>few|TRBJ2-5|TRBV12-3/TRBV12-4
ASSFSQETQY
>-|TRBJ1-1|TRBV6-5
ASKMEGNTEAF
>many|TRBJ2-5|TRBV7-9
ASSLRSGETQY
>-|TRBJ2-1|TRBV5-1
ASSLAGRAQGDIAPILSEQF
>-|TRBJ1-1|TRBV7-9
ASSFDRGPMNTEAF